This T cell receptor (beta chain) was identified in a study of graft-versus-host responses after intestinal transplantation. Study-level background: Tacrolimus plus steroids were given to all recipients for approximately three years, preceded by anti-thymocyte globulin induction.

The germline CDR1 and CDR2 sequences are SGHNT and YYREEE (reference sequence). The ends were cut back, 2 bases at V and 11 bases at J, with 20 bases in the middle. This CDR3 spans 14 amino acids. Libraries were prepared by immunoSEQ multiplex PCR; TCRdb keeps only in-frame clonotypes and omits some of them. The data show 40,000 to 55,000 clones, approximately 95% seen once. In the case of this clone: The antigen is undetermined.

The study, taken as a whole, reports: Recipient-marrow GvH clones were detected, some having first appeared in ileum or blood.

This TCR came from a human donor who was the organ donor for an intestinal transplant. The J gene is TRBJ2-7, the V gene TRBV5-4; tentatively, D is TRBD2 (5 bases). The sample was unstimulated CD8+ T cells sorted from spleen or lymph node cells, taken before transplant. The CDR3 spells CASSFFEVFSGEYF. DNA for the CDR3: TGTGCCAGCAGCTTTTTTGAGGTGTTTTCCGGGGAGTACTTC.